The 12 T cell receptor beta chains given below trace back to one sample, sequenced in a study of cytotoxic CD8 clonotypes in ibrutinib-treated CLL. The repertoire was sequenced with immunoSEQ multiplex PCR; TCRdb's copy has only in-frame clones and lacks some. The table records some 130,000 clones, 76% of them present only once. Specimen: PBMCs, collected after 24 months of ibrutinib treatment. All receptors come from a human donor with chronic lymphocytic leukemia.

This sequence joins TRBV7-9 and TRBJ2-7, with D tentatively TRBD1 (7 bases). Germline-derived CDR1 and CDR2 are SEHNR and FQNEAQ (reference sequence). The CDR3 consists of 16 residues. The germline V and J ends were trimmed by 4 bases and 1 base, with 17 bases remaining between them. The CDR3 sequence is CASSSRGQAGSYEQYF. CDR3 DNA sequence: TGTGCCAGCAGCTCTAGAGGACAGGCGGGATCCTACGAGCAGTACTTC.

V and J are TRBV9 and TRBJ2-2; 12 nucleotides match TRBD2. CDR3 length: 19 amino acids. Germline assignment: CDR1 SGDLS and CDR2 YYNGEE. Losses at the gene ends were 4 bases for V and 6 bases for J; bases not matched to a gene: 16. This CDR3 reads CASSPRASGGAVRAGELFF. In nucleotides, the CDR3 is TGTGCCAGCAGCCCCCGGGCTAGCGGGGGGGCGGTTCGGGCCGGGGAGCTGTTTTTT.

This chain's CDR3 is CASGRIQETQYF. DNA of the CDR3: TGCGCCAGCGGGCGGATCCAAGAGACCCAGTACTTC. The chain couples TRBV5-1 to TRBJ2-5; D not certain. The CDR3 is 12 amino acids. Germline lookup yields CDR1 SGHRS and CDR2 YFSETQ. V was shortened by 7 bases and J by 1 base, with 8 bases between the two germline ends.

V usage is TRBV27 and J usage is TRBJ2-7, with 7 bases matching TRBD1. The CDR3 is 17 residues long. The germline gives CDR1 MNHEY, CDR2 SMNVEV (reference sequence). After removal of 3 bases from V and 4 bases from J, the junction contained 15 bases not matched to a gene. CDR3 sequence (DNA): TGTGCCAGCAGTTTTCTCCCCACAGGGGCGGTTAGGTACGAGCAGTACTTC. Its protein is CASSFLPTGAVRYEQYF.

This chain links TRBV5-6 with TRBJ1-2; D perhaps matches TRBD1 (5 bases). This CDR3 is built from 15 residues. V was shortened by 0 bases and J by 4 bases, with 13 bases between the two germline ends. Germline lookup yields CDR1 SGHDT and CDR2 YYEEEE. In DNA form, the CDR3 reads TGTGCCAGCAGCTTGGTGGGGGAGGGAGGCTATGGCTACACCTTC. This encodes CASSLVGEGGYGYTF.

Note on this clone: In the same sample, other DNA sequences code for this CDR3. The chain recombines TRBV10-3 with TRBJ2-1, with D possibly being TRBD1 (6 bases). CDR3 length: 15 residues. Trimming took 2 bases from V and 0 from J, leaving 8 bases between them. Germline V gene lookup returns CDR1 ENHRY and CDR2 SYGVKD. The CDR3 protein is CAISEGGSSYNEQFF. Here the CDR3 DNA reads TGTGCCATCAGTGAGGGGGGCAGCTCCTACAATGAGCAGTTCTTC.

The chain links TRBV19 to TRBJ2-6, with D perhaps TRBD1 (6 bases). Between the trimmed V and J ends, which lost 10 bases and 4 bases, there was a span of 17 bases. Germline CDR1 reads LNHDA; CDR2 reads SQIVND (reference sequence). The CDR3 covers 15 residues. The CDR3 DNA is TGTGCCACCTGGGGGCCCCCTCTGGGGGCCAACGTCCTGACTTTC. This sequence encodes CATWGPPLGANVLTF.

The chain couples TRBV7-2 to TRBJ1-5; no definite D call. The V gene's germline CDR1 is SGHTA and CDR2 FQGNSA. The CDR3 length is 12 residues. Trimming cost V 5 bases and J 3 bases, with 5 bases left between them. The CDR3 region has the DNA TGTGCCAGCAGCCCTTACAATCAGCCCCAGCATTTT. Translation gives CASSPYNQPQHF.

V is TRBV6-5 and J is TRBJ1-5; D call uncertain. CDR1 is MNHEY and CDR2 is SVGAGI in the germline V gene. The CDR3 is 14 residues long. The ends were cut back, 1 base at V and 2 bases at J, with 6 bases in the middle. The CDR3 protein is CASSYWQGNQPQHF. CDR3 DNA sequence: TGTGCCAGCAGTTACTGGCAGGGCAATCAGCCCCAGCATTTT.

The chain uses TRBV5-1 and TRBJ1-4; no firm D call. The germline CDR1 and CDR2 sequences are SGHRS and YFSETQ. The V end was cut by 1 base, the J end by 4 bases, with 14 bases between. This CDR3 has 16 amino acids. In nucleotides, the CDR3 is TGCGCCAGCAGCTTGACTCCTCCAAGCCTTAATGAAAAACTGTTTTTT. This encodes CASSLTPPSLNEKLFF.

This clone was seen only a few times. The rearrangement joins TRBV27 to TRBJ2-1; D gene uncertain. The V end was cut by 2 bases, the J end by 9 bases, with 11 bases between. This CDR3 has 13 amino acids. CDR1 MNHEY and CDR2 SMNVEV come from the germline V gene (reference sequence). CDR3 in DNA: TGTGCCAGCAGTTTACGCAAGGAGCTTGAGCAGTTCTTC. Translation: CASSLRKELEQFF.

The chain recombines TRBV28 with TRBJ1-2, with D perhaps TRBD1 (6 bases). The CDR3 has 15 amino acids. Trimming left V 2 bases short and J 8 bases short, with 18 bases between. CDR1 is MDHEN and CDR2 is SYDVKM in the germline V gene. The CDR3 DNA reads as TGTGCCAGCAGTTTAGGAGGGACACCGGCGGGGGGCTACACCTTC. It codes for CASSLGGTPAGGYTF.